The sequence of this TCR beta chain was determined in a study of CD8+CD57+ T cells in acquired aplastic anemia. Findings and limits, study-wide: Patients and controls were found to share 25 to 35 CD8+ CDR3 sequences.

Previously, flow cytometry had revealed CD8+CD57+ cell expansion in the patients chosen for sequencing. About this clonotype: Its antigen is unknown.

Genomic DNA acted as the template from which TCR beta VDJ combination and CDR3 sequence profiling were carried out. Each CDR3 protein is one row after TCRdb ran MiXCR on the reads. The sample contains approximately 250,000 distinct CDR3 sequences, 65% to 90% of which appear only once. The origin of this receptor is a human donor with aplastic anemia. Sample: sorted CD4+, CD8+, or CD8+CD57+ T cells (not recorded which) from PBMCs.

This CDR3 is CASSMGGGLDEQFF. CDR3 sequence (DNA): TGTGCCAGTAGTATGGGGGGGGGGCTAGATGAGCAGTTCTTC. This chain connects TRBV19 to TRBJ2-3; maybe TRBD2 (7 bases). The end of the DNA fits TRBJ2-1 better, so the J call may be wrong. Germline assignment: CDR1 LNHDA and CDR2 SQIVND (reference sequence). The CDR3 is 14 residues long.